This TCR beta chain was sequenced in a study of blood T cell repertoires in COVID-19. Study context: The samples span acute and convalescent COVID-19 from the United States, Italy and Spain. In each case, the material was cDNA or gDNA derived from T cells, B-cell-depleted T cells, or PBMCs.

Original methodology: Amplifying reference gene primers gave estimates of nucleated cell counts. Measured with immunoSEQ multiplex PCR; TCRdb has only the in-frame clones, and not every one. That table is the source of V, J and clone size, and D and trimming were worked out from the DNA. The sample holds about 75,000 clones, roughly 90% seen once. This CDR3 has 14 amino acids. The V end lost 7 bases, the J end lost 0 bases, and 10 bases lay between the germline ends. Per germline, CDR1 LNHDA and CDR2 SQIVND (reference sequence). The sample taken for sequencing was peripheral blood. This TCR derives from a human donor in a cohort sampled during active COVID-19. V usage is TRBV19 and J usage is TRBJ1-5; no reliable D call. The CDR3 region has the DNA TGTGCCAGTAAACGGGATCGTAGCAATCAGCCCCAGCATTTT. Translated, it gives CASKRDRSNQPQHF.